A single TCR beta chain is shown here with its context. The antigen is undetermined. Peripheral blood, roughly 9.1 milliliters per donor, was collected. The CDR3 is 15 residues long. CDR1 is LNHDA and CDR2 is SQIVND in the germline V gene (reference sequence). This record belongs to a study of blood T cells in healthy people across ages. Overall study results and limits: Aged donors had fewer naive CD4+ cells and lower diversity than long-lived donors. PBMC samples, being unsorted, prevented any conclusive comparison of naive and antigen-experienced cells.

Sample-barcoded 5' priming and a J-beta primer mix drove a second PCR of roughly 6 to 12 cycles. TCRdb fed the 5' RACE reads into MiXCR, producing one record per CDR3 protein. The sample shows 1.5 million to 2 million distinct CDR3 sequences, just under 50% of them seen only once. This clonotype was obtained from a woman aged 40 to 50 in good health. The chain recombines TRBV19 with TRBJ2-7, with 10 nucleotides matching TRBD2. The DNA end lines up better with TRBJ2-5; the J call may be wrong. Specimen: blood. The CDR3 DNA is TGTGCCAGTAGTATTAGCGGGGGGCCGGCGGAGACCCAGTACTTC. Its translation is CASSISGGPAETQYF.